A selection of T cell receptor beta chains follows, all from one sample in a study of response to subunit inactivated influenza vaccine. One entry per CDR3 protein results from TCRdb running MiXCR on the RT-PCR reads. The profile covers fewer than 550,000 distinct CDR3 sequences, with 25% appearing a single time and under 2.5% taken by the ten largest. The sequencing used CD4+ T cells sorted from PBMCs, collected 4 to 6 days after vaccination. The receptors were gathered from a man aged 50 or older who received an inactivated influenza vaccine. CDR3s include the opening cysteine and the closing phenylalanine or tryptophan. D genes are given only for firm matches. A clone size is listed for some rows: how often the clone was seen (once, few, many), or a class if it is expanded.

J gene	clone size	D gene	V gene	CDR3 length	CDR3 DNA	CDR3 protein
TRBJ2-3	-	-	TRBV18	13	TGTGCCAGCTCACAAGAAGACACAGATACGCAGTATTTT	CASSQEDTDTQYF
TRBJ2-7	few	-	TRBV10-3	14	TGTGCCATCAGTGAGTATACGGGCTCCTACGAGCAGTACTTC	CAISEYTGSYEQYF
TRBJ2-7	few	-	TRBV20-1	14	TGCAGTGCTAGCCCGGGGGGCCCATCCTACGAGCAGTACTTC	CSASPGGPSYEQYF
TRBJ1-5	-	TRBD1	TRBV20-1	15	TGCAGTGCTAGAGAACCGGGACAGAACAATCAGCCCCAGCATTTT	CSAREPGQNNQPQHF
TRBJ1-5	-	-	TRBV20-1	13	TGCAGTGCTCCCGATCCCCACAATCAGCCCCAGCATTTT	CSAPDPHNQPQHF
TRBJ2-4	few	-	TRBV12-3/TRBV12-4	14	TGTGCCAGCAGTCCTCGGGGACGGGGAAACATTCAGTACTTC	CASSPRGRGNIQYF
TRBJ2-2	-	-	TRBV6-1	14	TGTGCCAGCAGGGGGAGAGGGGGAACCGGGGAGCTGTTTTTT	CASRGRGGTGELFF
TRBJ2-1	few	TRBD2	TRBV20-1	17	TGCAGTGCTAGAGTTGGGACTAGCGGGAGCTCCTACAATGAGCAGTTCTTC	CSARVGTSGSSYNEQFF
TRBJ2-5	few	-	TRBV29-1	14	TGCACCGTGCTTCAGCCCGGTGGGCAAGAGACCCAGTACTTC	CTVLQPGGQETQYF
TRBJ1-1	-	-	TRBV10-2	14	TGCGCCAGCAGTAAAGGGAATCCCAACACTGAAGCTTTCTTT	CASSKGNPNTEAFF
TRBJ1-5	-	TRBD1	TRBV20-1	14	TGCAGTGCGAAGGCAAAACAGGGGACTCAGCCCCAGCATTTT	CSAKAKQGTQPQHF
TRBJ2-7	-	TRBD1	TRBV20-1	15	TGCAGTGCTAGAAATAACCGGGACAGGATTTACGAGCAGTACTTC	CSARNNRDRIYEQYF
TRBJ2-3	few	-	TRBV28	15	TGTGCCAGCAGTCCCGGACAGAGCCGCACAGATACGCAGTATTTT	CASSPGQSRTDTQYF
TRBJ1-5	few	-	TRBV12-3/TRBV12-4	15	TGTGCCAGCAGCCTCGGGGTTGATAGCAATCAGCCCCAGCATTTT	CASSLGVDSNQPQHF
TRBJ2-1	-	TRBD1	TRBV20-1	14	TGCAGTGCCAAACAGGGGCGTGCTGAGAATGAGCAGTTCTTC	CSAKQGRAENEQFF
TRBJ1-2	-	-	TRBV10-2	13	TGCGCCAGCAGTCCGACAGTTAACTATGGCTACACCTTC	CASSPTVNYGYTF
TRBJ1-1	-	TRBD1	TRBV27	15	TGTGCCAGCAGTATAGGGACAGGGGGCCGGACTGAAGCTTTCTTT	CASSIGTGGRTEAFF
TRBJ1-3	-	-	TRBV20-1	14	TGCAGTGCTAGGAATTCTCTTTCTGGAAACACCATATATTTT	CSARNSLSGNTIYF
TRBJ2-7	-	-	TRBV20-1	11	TGCAGTGCTAGAGATTTCGACGAGCAGTACTTC	CSARDFDEQYF
TRBJ2-5	-	TRBD1	TRBV7-9	16	TGTGCCAGCAGCCTCATTACTGGACAGGGGGGAGAGACCCAGTACTTC	CASSLITGQGGETQYF